The 17 T cell receptor beta chains below were found in one sample sequenced in a study of cytomegalovirus exposure and HLA in healthy donors. Sequenced by immunoSEQ multiplex PCR; TCRdb stores in-frame clones only, minus some. The sample holds more than 75,000 clones, more than 85% seen once. The sequenced material came from PBMCs. The source of these receptors is a man younger than 30 in good health and CMV-seronegative.

This chain uses TRBV2 with TRBJ2-7; 10 bases are shared with TRBD2. The germline V gene has CDR1 SNHLY and CDR2 FYNNEI. The CDR3 is made up of 15 amino acids. After removal of 6 bases from V and 3 bases from J, the junction contained 8 bases not matched to a gene. CDR3 amino acids: CASSAGLAEFYEQYF. Here the CDR3 DNA reads TGTGCCAGCAGCGCCGGACTAGCGGAATTCTACGAGCAGTACTTC.

This chain links TRBV11-1 with TRBJ2-7; TRBD2 matches 7 bases. V was pared by 3 bases and J by 6 bases, with 8 bases of the junction left unmatched. CDR1 is SGHAT, CDR2 FQDESV, per germline (reference sequence). The CDR3 runs 14 residues. CDR3 nucleotides: TGTGCCAGCAGCTTGCTAGCGGAACTTCGCGAGCAGTACTTC. It specifies CASSLLAELREQYF.

The chain carries TRBV7-2 and TRBJ2-1, with TRBD2 identical over 10 bases. V trimming: 4 bases; J trimming: 10 bases; junction bases outside the gene matches: 10. This CDR3 contains 15 residues. CDR1 SGHTA and CDR2 FQGNSA come from the germline V gene. CDR3 protein: CASSYIFSGLAEQFF. As DNA, the CDR3 is TGTGCCAGCAGCTATATTTTCTCGGGACTAGCGGAGCAGTTCTTC.

The chain combines TRBV28 with TRBJ2-1; tentative D call: TRBD2 (6 bases). The CDR3 contains 17 residues. The V end was cut by 6 bases, the J end by 0 bases, with 18 bases between. Germline lookup yields CDR1 MDHEN and CDR2 SYDVKM. CDR3 nucleotides: TGTGCCAGCAGCCGAACCGCCCTAGCGTCCTCCTACAATGAGCAGTTCTTC. Its translation is CASSRTALASSYNEQFF.

The chain joins TRBV9 to TRBJ1-2, with 12 bases fitting TRBD1. This CDR3 spans 17 amino acids. V shed 2 bases and J 8 bases; nucleotides not matched to a gene: 13. The germline V gene encodes CDR1 SGDLS and CDR2 YYNGEE. CDR3 region: CASSVSGTGGSSGGYTF. The CDR3 DNA follows: TGTGCCAGCAGCGTCTCCGGGACAGGGGGCTCGAGCGGCGGCTACACCTTC.

This clone was recorded a few times. This chain links TRBV9 with TRBJ2-7; TRBD1 matches 7 bases. CDR1 SGDLS and CDR2 YYNGEE come from the germline V gene. This CDR3 region has 14 residues. The V segment lost 5 bases and the J segment 0 bases; nucleotides outside the gene matches: 5. The CDR3 here is CASSLGTASYEQYF. The CDR3 nucleotides read TGTGCCAGCAGTCTAGGGACAGCCTCCTACGAGCAGTACTTC.

The rearrangement uses TRBV12-5 and TRBJ1-5; perhaps TRBD1 as D (5 bases). V dropped 6 bases and J dropped 4 bases, with 13 bases sitting between them. CDR1 is LGHNT, CDR2 FRNRAP, per germline. The CDR3 runs to 14 residues. CDR3 region: CASGTQGGNQPQHF. Written as DNA, the CDR3 is TGTGCTAGTGGCACTCAGGGAGGAAATCAGCCCCAGCATTTT.

The rearrangement links TRBV5-8 to TRBJ2-1, with 7 positions matching TRBD1. The CDR3 is 19 amino acids. The germline V gene has CDR1 SGHTS and CDR2 YDEGEE. V dropped 0 bases and J dropped 1; count of bases not matched to a gene: 13. The CDR3 reads CASSLERDRVWESYNEQFF. CDR3 coding DNA: TGTGCCAGCAGCTTGGAACGAGACAGGGTTTGGGAGTCCTACAATGAGCAGTTCTTC.

The chain carries TRBV2 and TRBJ1-5; D may be TRBD1 (5 bases). This CDR3 has 16 amino acids. Trimming shortened V by 1 base and J by 0 bases, and 10 bases separated the two germline ends. Germline V gene data show CDR1 as SNHLY and CDR2 as FYNNEI. CDR3 region: CASSEGRGISNQPQHF. The CDR3 DNA reads TGTGCCAGCAGTGAAGGTCGGGGGATTAGCAATCAGCCCCAGCATTTT.

The chain recombines TRBV9 with TRBJ2-5, with 12 bases identical to TRBD2. The J segment lost 4 bases and the V segment lost 4 bases, leaving 8 bases of the junction unmatched. From germline, CDR1 is SGDLS and CDR2 YYNGEE. This CDR3 has 16 amino acids. CDR3 DNA sequence: TGTGCCAGCAGCCTGTTCCCGACTAGCGGGAGAGAGACCCAGTACTTC. This codes for CASSLFPTSGRETQYF. Based on the CDR3 plus reference TRBV9 and TRBJ2-5, the full variable domain is DSGVTQTPKHLITATGQRVTLRCSPRSGDLSVYWYQQSLDQGLQFLIQYYNGEERAKGNILERFSAQQFPDLHSELNLSSLELGDSALYFCASSLFPTSGRETQYFGPGTRLLVL.

This chain uses TRBV7-9 with TRBJ2-2; 11 bases are shared with TRBD1. Germline values: CDR1 SEHNR, CDR2 FQNEAQ (reference sequence). This CDR3 is built from 15 residues. V shed 5 bases and J 7 bases; nucleotides not matched to a gene: 6. CDR3 sequence: CASSTDRGQFGELFF. In DNA form, the CDR3 reads TGTGCCAGCAGCACGGACAGGGGGCAGTTCGGGGAGCTGTTTTTT.

This rearrangement joins TRBV18 to TRBJ1-1; D unclear. This CDR3 is built from 15 residues. CDR1 is KGHSH and CDR2 is LQKENI in the germline V gene. Deletions cut 1 base from V and 4 bases from J, with 13 bases between. This CDR3 is CASSPRGVAGTEAFF. The DNA of the CDR3 is TGTGCCAGCTCACCACGCGGGGTTGCGGGCACTGAAGCTTTCTTT. The full variable domain, rest sourced from reference TRBV18 and TRBJ1-1, is NAGVMQNPRHLVRRRGQEARLRCSPMKGHSHVYWYRQLPEEGLKFMVYLQKENIIDESGMPKERFSAEFPKEGPSILRIQQVVRGDSAAYFCASSPRGVAGTEAFFGQGTRLTVV.

This chain joins TRBV9 and TRBJ2-7, with D tentatively TRBD2 (6 bases). This CDR3 contains 13 residues. Trimming took off 4 bases at V and 0 bases at J, with 8 bases between the two ends. Germline V CDR1 and CDR2: SGDLS, YYNGEE. The CDR3 nucleotides read TGTGCCAGCAGCCGCGGGGTCTCCTACGAGCAGTACTTC. This translates into CASSRGVSYEQYF.

The rearrangement links TRBV5-1 to TRBJ1-2, with a tentative D call TRBD1 (6 bases). Trimming shortened V by 4 bases and J by 7 bases, and 17 bases separated the two germline ends. The CDR3 covers 14 residues. From germline, CDR1 is SGHRS and CDR2 YFSETQ. In DNA form, the CDR3 reads TGCGCCAGCAGCCCAACAACAGGGCTCGGTGGCTACACCTTC. Translation gives CASSPTTGLGGYTF.

The V and J genes are TRBV30 and TRBJ2-5, with TRBD2 identical over 9 bases. The V segment lost 8 bases and the J segment 4 bases; nucleotides outside the gene matches: 2. Per germline, CDR1 GTSNPN and CDR2 SVGIG (reference sequence). This CDR3 is 11 amino acids long. The CDR3 DNA reads as TGTGCCCTTAGCGGGGGAGAGACCCAGTACTTC. The encoded protein is CALSGGETQYF.

The CDR3: CASSFLARSDSSGNTIYF. DNA of the CDR3: TGTGCCAGCAGCTTCCTGGCCCGGAGCGACAGCTCTGGAAACACCATATATTTT. The rearrangement uses TRBV5-4 and TRBJ1-3; D may be TRBD1 (5 bases). V lost 2 bases and J 0 bases, leaving 18 bases between the germline ends. The CDR3 length is 18 residues. CDR1 SGHNT and CDR2 YYREEE come from the germline V gene (reference sequence).

CDR3 amino acids: CASSFSPDEAFF. Here the CDR3 DNA reads TGTGCCAGCAGCTTTTCCCCAGATGAAGCTTTCTTT. This chain links TRBV7-6 with TRBJ1-1; D remains ambiguous. The germline V gene encodes CDR1 SGHVS and CDR2 FNYEAQ. CDR3 length: 12 amino acids. Trimming removed 3 bases at V and 7 bases at J, with 9 bases between. Combining the CDR3 with reference TRBV7-6 and TRBJ1-1 gives the whole variable domain GAGVSQSPRYKVTKRGQDVALRCDPISGHVSLYWYRQALGQGPEFLTYFNYEAQQDKSGLPNDRFSAERPEGSISTLTIQRTEQRDSAMYRCASSFSPDEAFFGQGTRLTVV.